The subject of this entry is one TCR beta chain. Its binding antigen is unknown. One end of the junction fails to match germline, which may point to a read error. The CDR3 holds 12 amino acids from the cysteine to the phenylalanine. Only the CDR3 part of the read is kept: 36 bases, read in frame from the first base. Via the germline V gene (reference sequence), CDR1 is LNHNV and CDR2 YYDKDF. This entry belongs to a study of T cells after yellow fever vaccination (dated by TCRdb to between 2019 and 2020). At the level of the whole study: The SMART-Seq v4 Ultra Low Input RNA kit was used to prepare libraries from fractions with low cell numbers. Bulk TCR alpha and beta repertoires were sequenced longitudinally to track T-cell clones before and after primary and booster YFV17D yellow fever vaccination. Two healthy male donors, one aged 18 to 29 and one aged 30 to 40 years, made up the cohort. Blood was drawn at multiple timepoints before and after primary and secondary immunization, with bulk PBMC replicates and cell subsets isolated. Results and caveats for the whole study, not just this receptor: After the booster, most clones that had expanded after primary vaccination were detected again (around 97% of CD4 and 70% to 90% of CD8), suggesting broad maintenance of memory. Computational filtering was required because FACS-sorted repertoires could contain abundant contaminating clonotypes from the bulk population. The secondary T-cell response was weaker than the primary response but faster, peaking on day 5 instead of day 15. Because the study included only a couple of donors, the extent to which the findings can be generalized is limited. A small fraction of clonotypes showed up in both the CD4 and CD8 compartments, probably as a result of convergent recombination.

The sample's treatment or condition label, decoded: live attenuated yellow fever vaccine strain. A standard Ficoll-Paque protocol was used to isolate PBMCs from peripheral blood. Dynabeads CD4 and CD8 positive selection kits were used to isolate the CD4 and CD8 T-cell fractions. TriZol was used to extract RNA from bulk PBMCs, CD4 and CD8 fractions, and dextramer-positive and dextramer-negative fractions. TCR cDNA was synthesized by 5'RACE template switching, through which a universal primer site and unique molecular identifiers were introduced. Priming for cDNA synthesis came from both the TCR alpha and TCR beta constant segments. Library amplification involved two PCR steps, and the second step added sample barcodes and sequencing adapters. Libraries were sequenced on Illumina HiSeq 2500 (2x100 bp) or NovaSeq (2x150 bp). From the authors' description of their analysis: MIGEC was used to demultiplex reads and collapse the reads into UMI consensus sequences, and MiXCR was used for V(D)J alignment. Clonotypes responding to the vaccine were identified with edgeR on replicate PBMC samples, with the criteria of FDR below 0.01 and a log2 fold change above 5 up to day 15. CD4 or CD8 identity was assigned to each bulk clonotype according to whether the clonotype was present at higher abundance in the sequenced CD4 repertoire or the sequenced CD8 repertoire. Starting from the raw public reads, TCRdb applied fastp trimming at Q25, assembled clones with MiXCR and retained in-frame beta chains. Each entry is one CDR3 protein sequence, shown with its most common DNA and genes. The V and J calls, along with clone size, are taken from TCRdb and not from the paper's own processing. The sample table contains about 230,000 distinct CDR3 sequences; only one count was recorded for roughly 6.8% of them. Around 1% of the sample is taken by the ten largest.

This receptor was obtained from a man aged 25-45 years who received the YFV17D yellow fever vaccine. The sequence joins TRBV15 to TRBJ2-3; no confident D gene assignment can be made. The input for sequencing was CD4+ T cells sorted from PBMCs, taken on the day of the yellow fever booster vaccination. The DNA sequence reads TGTGACACCAGCAAAGTTACAGATACGCAGTATTTT. It codes for CDTSKVTDTQYF.